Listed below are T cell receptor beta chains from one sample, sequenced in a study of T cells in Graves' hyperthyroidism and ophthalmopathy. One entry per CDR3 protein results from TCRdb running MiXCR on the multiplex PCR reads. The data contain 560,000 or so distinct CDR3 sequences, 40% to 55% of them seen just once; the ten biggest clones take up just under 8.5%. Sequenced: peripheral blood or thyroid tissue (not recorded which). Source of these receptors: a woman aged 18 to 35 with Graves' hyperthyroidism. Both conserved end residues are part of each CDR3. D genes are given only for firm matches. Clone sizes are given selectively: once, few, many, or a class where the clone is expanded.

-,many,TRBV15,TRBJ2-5,CATTTGLQETQYF,TGTGCCACCACTACAGGATTGCAAGAGACCCAGTACTTC
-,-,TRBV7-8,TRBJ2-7,CASSPHYEGSYEQYF,TGTGCCAGCAGCCCTCACTACGAGGGTTCCTACGAGCAGTACTTC
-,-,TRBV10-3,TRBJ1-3,CAISAGRRSDTIYF,TGTGCCATCAGTGCGGGACGGAGGAGTGACACCATATATTTT
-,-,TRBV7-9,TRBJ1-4,CASSEGGRDEKLFF,TGTGCCAGCAGCGAAGGGGGGAGGGATGAAAAACTGTTTTTT
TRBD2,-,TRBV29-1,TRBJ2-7,CSVEVIVPGTSASSYEQYF,TGCAGCGTTGAAGTCATAGTTCCCGGGACTAGCGCTAGCTCCTACGAGCAGTACTTC
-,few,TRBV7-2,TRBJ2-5,CASSGALEETQYF,TGTGCCAGCAGCGGAGCGCTAGAGGAGACCCAGTACTTC
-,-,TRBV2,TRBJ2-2,CASKRTGELFF,TGTGCCAGCAAGAGGACAGGGGAGCTGTTTTTT
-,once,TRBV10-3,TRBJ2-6,CAISERGSGANVLTF,TGTGCCATCAGTGAAAGGGGCTCTGGGGCCAACGTCCTGACTTTC
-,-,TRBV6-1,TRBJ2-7,CGSIGQQTYEQYF,TGTGGCAGCATCGGCCAGCAGACCTACGAGCAGTACTTC
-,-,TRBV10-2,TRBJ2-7,CASSSQDRQYF,TGCGCCAGCAGTTCTCAGGACAGGCAGTACTTC
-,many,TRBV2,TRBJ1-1,CASSVLQGNTEAFF,TGTGCCAGCAGTGTCTTACAGGGCAACACTGAAGCTTTCTTT
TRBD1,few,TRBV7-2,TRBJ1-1,CASSVWTGDTEAFF,TGTGCCAGCAGCGTCTGGACAGGGGACACTGAAGCTTTCTTT
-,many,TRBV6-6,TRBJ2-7,CASSSLGGDEQYF,TGTGCCAGCAGCTCCCTGGGAGGTGACGAGCAGTACTTC
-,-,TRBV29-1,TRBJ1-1,CSLGSEAFF,TGCAGCTTGGGCTCTGAAGCTTTCTTT
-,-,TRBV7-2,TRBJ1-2,CASALGQNYGYTF,TGTGCCAGCGCCCTGGGACAAAACTATGGCTACACCTTC
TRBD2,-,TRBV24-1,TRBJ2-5,CATSDLLTSGLETQYF,TGTGCCACCAGTGATTTGCTGACTAGCGGGTTAGAGACCCAGTACTTC